This T cell receptor (beta chain) emerged from a study of T cell repertoires in cytomegalovirus infection (dated by TCRdb to between 2017 and 2020). At the level of the whole study: Peptide stimulations targeted recently identified HLA-C-restricted CMV epitopes, whose presentation resists viral immunomodulation, together with well-studied HLA-B-restricted epitopes. The HLA type of each donor mattered for the analysis, because public TCR beta signatures pointed to carriage of CMV infection along with the matching HLA type. Overall results and qualifications from the work: The ex vivo response was dominated by HLA-C-restricted CMV-specific TCR beta clonotypes, which also provided the single most frequent clonotype in two of eight donors. In both this cohort and an independent cohort of several hundred donors, the cumulative frequency of public TCR beta family members distinguished carriers of CMV infection plus the relevant HLA type.

This clonotype has at least ten counts. What antigen it recognizes has not been identified. It has no much larger one-base neighbor in the sample; base qualities were not kept. The CDR3 runs 16 residues from the cysteine to the phenylalanine. Left in the record is the CDR3 DNA by itself, 48 bases read in frame from the first base. Clipping removes 0 bases from V and 3 bases from J, with 2 as the unmatched junction base count. CDR1 and CDR2, looked up from the germline V gene, are SGHTA and FQGNSA. The sequencer listed for this sample is Illumina HiSeq 1500. TCRdb passed the public sequencing reads through fastp at Q25 and MiXCR, retaining productive beta sequences. For every CDR3 protein sequence, its rows merge into one entry that carries the most common genes and DNA. In this sample the table shows under 500,000 distinct CDR3 sequences, more than 40% of which occur a single time. The ten top clones hold around 45% of the sample.

In light of the paper, this sample's treatment or condition label describes: in vitro stimulation with specific CMV peptide epitopes to enrich CMV-specific T cells. The specimen was cultured PBMCs, collected from culture after CMV antigen stimulation. The rearranged segments are TRBV7-2 and TRBJ2-2, with 9 central nucleotides matching TRBD2. This TCR was recovered from a human donor in good health (CMV status not recorded). Some clones in this sample may be carry-over from other donors' samples. The DNA is as follows: TGTGCCAGCAGCTTAGCAGCGGGGGGTTACACCGGGGAGCTGTTTTTT. Its translation reads: CASSLAAGGYTGELFF.